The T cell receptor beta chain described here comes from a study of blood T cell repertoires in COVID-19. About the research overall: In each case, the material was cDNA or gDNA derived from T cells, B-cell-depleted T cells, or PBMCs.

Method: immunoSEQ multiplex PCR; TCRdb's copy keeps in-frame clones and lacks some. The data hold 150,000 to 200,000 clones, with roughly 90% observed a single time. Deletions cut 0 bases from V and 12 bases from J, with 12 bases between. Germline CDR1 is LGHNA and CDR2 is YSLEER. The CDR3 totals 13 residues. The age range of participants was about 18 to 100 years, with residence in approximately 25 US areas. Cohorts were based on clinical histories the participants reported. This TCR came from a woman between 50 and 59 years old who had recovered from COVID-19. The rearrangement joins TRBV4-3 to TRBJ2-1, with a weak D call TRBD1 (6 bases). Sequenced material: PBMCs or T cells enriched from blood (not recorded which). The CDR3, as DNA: TGCGCCAGCAGCCAAGAACAGGGCTCGAGGCAGTTCTTC. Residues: CASSQEQGSRQFF.